A selection of T cell receptor beta chains follows, all from one sample in a study of cytomegalovirus exposure and HLA in healthy donors. Clones were sequenced by immunoSEQ multiplex PCR, and TCRdb holds only the in-frame ones, with some missing. The profile shows around 70,000 clones, roughly 92% of them singletons. The specimen was PBMCs. These receptors originate from a young woman in good health and CMV-seronegative. The CDR3 runs from the conserved cysteine through the conserved F or W. A D gene is named only where the DNA matches it firmly. For some rows the clone size is stated as once, few or many, or as a class when expanded; others skip it.

J gene	V gene	clone size	D gene	CDR3 DNA	CDR3 protein
TRBJ2-7	TRBV7-9	.	.	TGTGCCAGCAGCTTATCCCCATCCTCCAGGCCCTACGAGCAGTACTTC	CASSLSPSSRPYEQYF
TRBJ1-2	TRBV19	.	TRBD1	TGTGCCAGTCACAAGACAGGGGGATTAGGCTACACCTTC	CASHKTGGLGYTF
TRBJ2-1	TRBV6-5	.	TRBD2	TGTGCCAGCACCTTAAAAGCTAGCGGGGGCAATGAGCAGTTCTTC	CASTLKASGGNEQFF
TRBJ2-7	TRBV14	.	TRBD1	TGTGCCAGCAGCCAAGATCGGACAGGACACTACGAGCAGTACTTC	CASSQDRTGHYEQYF
TRBJ2-5	TRBV6-1	.	.	TGTGCCAGCAGTGAAGGGGCAGTTCGAGAGACCCAGTACTTC	CASSEGAVRETQYF
TRBJ1-5	TRBV7-9	.	TRBD1	TGTGCCAGCAGCTTAGGTCGGACAGGGGGAGATCAGCCCCAGCATTTT	CASSLGRTGGDQPQHF
TRBJ1-1	TRBV7-2	.	.	TGTGCCAGCAGCCGCGAAGCTCGAATGAACACTGAAGCTTTCTTT	CASSREARMNTEAFF
TRBJ1-2	TRBV18	.	TRBD1	TGTGCCAGCTCACCACCCGACAGGGCCGGAAGCTACACCTTC	CASSPPDRAGSYTF
TRBJ1-2	TRBV7-2	once	TRBD1	TGTGCCAGCAGCGCGACAGGGTCCTATGGCTACACCTTC	CASSATGSYGYTF
TRBJ2-7	TRBV28	.	TRBD2	TGTGCCAGCAGTTTCTCCCCCGCCGGGACTAGAGGCGACGAGCAGTACTTC	CASSFSPAGTRGDEQYF
TRBJ2-7	TRBV14	.	TRBD1	TGTGCCAGCAGCCAAGAACATCCGGGACAGGGGATTGACTCCTACGAGCAGTACTTC	CASSQEHPGQGIDSYEQYF
TRBJ2-1	TRBV5-8	once	.	TGTGCCAGCAGCTTTGGCGAGCAGTTCTTC	CASSFGEQFF
TRBJ1-1	TRBV5-1	.	.	TGCGCCAGCAGCTTGGTCGTTGGCAGCGACACTGAAGCTTTCTTT	CASSLVVGSDTEAFF
TRBJ1-4	TRBV9	once	.	TGTGCCAGCAGCGTAGGGGATGGGAGGGGGGAAAAACTGTTTTTT	CASSVGDGRGEKLFF
TRBJ1-5	TRBV27	.	.	TGTGCCAGCAGTTTGAACAGCTATCAGCCCCAGCATTTT	CASSLNSYQPQHF
TRBJ2-3	TRBV6-4	.	TRBD2	TGTGCCAGCAGCGGGAGGGGAGCGGGGGGTATCGATACGCAGTATTTT	CASSGRGAGGIDTQYF
TRBJ1-1	TRBV7-2	.	TRBD1	TGTGCCAGCAGCTTAGTAGGGAGCCAGGGGGGACTCACTGAAGCTTTCTTT	CASSLVGSQGGLTEAFF
TRBJ1-1	TRBV5-4	.	.	TGTGCCAGCAGCTTGGCAGGGCCCCTTGTCACTGAAGCTTTCTTT	CASSLAGPLVTEAFF
TRBJ1-5	TRBV18	.	TRBD1	TGTGCCAGCTCACTGGGACAGTCCTATAGCAATCAGCCCCAGCATTTT	CASSLGQSYSNQPQHF
TRBJ2-5	TRBV18	.	.	TGTGCCAGCTCACCGCCCCCGCGGCAAGAGACCCAGTACTTC	CASSPPPRQETQYF
TRBJ1-4	TRBV7-6	.	.	TGTGCCAGCAGCCAATCACCCAACAGGGCAGAGGTCGTGTTTTTT	CASSQSPNRAEVVFF
TRBJ2-5	TRBV7-9	.	.	TGTGCCAGCAGCTTAGCGCAGTCTAGCCATGCGGGAGAGACCCAGTACTTC	CASSLAQSSHAGETQYF
TRBJ1-1	TRBV6-5	.	TRBD1	TGTGCCAGCAGTTCGGACAGGGGGAACACTGAAGCTTTCTTT	CASSSDRGNTEAFF
TRBJ1-1	TRBV30	few	TRBD1	TGTGCCTGGAGTCCCCCAGGGGGCTTTGAAGCTTTCTTT	CAWSPPGGFEAFF
TRBJ2-5	TRBV6-6	.	TRBD2	TGTGCCAGCAGTTCTGGGGGGGGGAGGGAGACCCAGTACTTC	CASSSGGGRETQYF
TRBJ2-7	TRBV18	.	TRBD2	TGTGCCAGCTCACCAAGGGAGTACGGGACTAGCGGGGGCGAGCAGTACTTC	CASSPREYGTSGGEQYF
TRBJ2-2	TRBV11-2	.	.	TGTGCCAGCAGCTTTCTAGCTTCGGGCGGGGAGCTGTTTTTT	CASSFLASGGELFF
TRBJ2-5	TRBV29-1	.	TRBD1	TGCAGCGTACGGACAGGGGCAGGGGAGACCCAGTACTTC	CSVRTGAGETQYF
TRBJ1-1	TRBV18	.	.	TGTGCCAGCTCGAACTTCCCGACAGGATTGAACACTGAAGCTTTCTTT	CASSNFPTGLNTEAFF
TRBJ1-2	TRBV2	.	.	TGTGCCAGCAGGCCCTACTTCGGTTCCTATGGCTACACCTTC	CASRPYFGSYGYTF
TRBJ1-4	TRBV7-2	once	TRBD1	TGTGCCAGCAGCTTAGGAGGACAGGATGAAAAACTGTTTTTT	CASSLGGQDEKLFF
TRBJ1-2	TRBV6-4	.	.	TGTGCCAGCAGTGAGGGTCCAGGGGCTGGCTACACCTTC	CASSEGPGAGYTF
TRBJ1-2	TRBV7-3	.	TRBD1	TGTGCCAGCAGCTCGGGCGGACAGGGTCGAAACTATGGCTACACCTTC	CASSSGGQGRNYGYTF
TRBJ1-6	TRBV27	.	.	TGTGCCAGCAGTCGGGGGGCCGATTCACCCCTCCACTTT	CASSRGADSPLHF
TRBJ1-2	TRBV6-5	.	TRBD1	TGTGCCAGCGGAGGGGGCCGGAACTATGGCTACACCTTC	CASGGGRNYGYTF
TRBJ1-5	TRBV6-5	.	TRBD1	TGTGCCAGCAGTTACTCGACAGGGAGCAATCAGCCCCAGCATTTT	CASSYSTGSNQPQHF